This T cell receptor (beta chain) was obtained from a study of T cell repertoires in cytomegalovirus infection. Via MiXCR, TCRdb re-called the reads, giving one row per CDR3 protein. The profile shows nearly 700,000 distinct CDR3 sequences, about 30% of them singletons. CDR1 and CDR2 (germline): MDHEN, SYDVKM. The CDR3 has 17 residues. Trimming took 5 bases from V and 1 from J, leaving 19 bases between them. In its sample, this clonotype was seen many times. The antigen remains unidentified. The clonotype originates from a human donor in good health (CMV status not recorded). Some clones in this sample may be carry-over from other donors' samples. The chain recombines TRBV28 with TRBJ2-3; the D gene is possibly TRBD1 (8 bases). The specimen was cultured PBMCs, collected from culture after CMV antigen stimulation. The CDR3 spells CASSPTGGGLGTDTQYF. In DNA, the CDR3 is TGTGCCAGCAGTCCAACAGGGGGAGGGTTGGGCACAGATACGCAGTATTTT.